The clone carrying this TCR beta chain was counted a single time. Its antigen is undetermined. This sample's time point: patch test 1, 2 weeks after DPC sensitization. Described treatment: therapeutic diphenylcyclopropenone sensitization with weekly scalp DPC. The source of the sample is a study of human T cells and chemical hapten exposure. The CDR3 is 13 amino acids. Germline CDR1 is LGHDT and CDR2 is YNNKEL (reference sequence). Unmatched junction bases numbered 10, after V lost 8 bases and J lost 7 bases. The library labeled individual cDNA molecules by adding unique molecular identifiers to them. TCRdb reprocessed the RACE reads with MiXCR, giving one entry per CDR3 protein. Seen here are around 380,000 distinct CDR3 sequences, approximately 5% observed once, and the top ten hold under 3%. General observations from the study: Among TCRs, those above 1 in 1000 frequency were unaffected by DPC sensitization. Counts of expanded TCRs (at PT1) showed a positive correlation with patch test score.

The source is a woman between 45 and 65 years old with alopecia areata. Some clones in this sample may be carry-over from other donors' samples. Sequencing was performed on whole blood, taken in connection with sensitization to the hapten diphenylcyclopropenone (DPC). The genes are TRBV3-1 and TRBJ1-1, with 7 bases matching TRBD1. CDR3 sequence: CASGRQGWREAFF. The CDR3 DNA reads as TGTGCCAGCGGCCGACAGGGATGGCGTGAAGCTTTCTTT.